The 3 T cell receptor beta chains reported below all come from one sample, sequenced in a study of T-cell memory formation after mild COVID-19. A single record per CDR3 protein comes from TCRdb applying MiXCR to the 5' RACE reads. This table has about 260,000 distinct CDR3 sequences, less than 9.5% appearing once. Sequenced material: PBMCs or a T cell subset sorted from them (not recorded which). Receptors originate from a young man who had mild COVID-19 (a few samples of this study predate the infection). Cell type and time point are not known.

The genes are TRBV9 and TRBJ1-4, with D perhaps TRBD1 (6 bases). CDR3 length: 15 residues. Trimming stripped 5 bases from V and 0 bases from J, with 11 bases between. Germline CDR1 and CDR2: SGDLS and YYNGEE. CDR3: CASSAGAATNEKLFF. CDR3 nucleotides: TGTGCCAGCAGTGCGGGGGCAGCAACTAATGAAAAACTGTTTTTT.

The chain joins TRBV3-1 to TRBJ1-6; 10 bases align to TRBD1. After removal of 2 bases from V and 9 bases from J, the junction contained 4 bases not matched to a gene. There are 15 residues in the CDR3. The V gene's germline CDR1 is LGHDT and CDR2 YNNKEL (reference sequence). CDR3 residues: CASSQSRTGGSPLHF. CDR3 coding DNA: TGTGCCAGCAGCCAAAGTAGGACAGGGGGTTCACCCCTCCACTTT. Full variable domain (outside the CDR3, taken from reference TRBV3-1 and TRBJ1-6): DTAVSQTPKYLVTQMGNDKSIKCEQNLGHDTMYWYKQDSKKFLKIMFSYNNKELIINETVPNRFSPKSPDKAHLNLHINSLELGDSAVYFCASSQSRTGGSPLHFGNGTRLTVT.

V usage is TRBV9 and J usage is TRBJ1-4; D not resolved. There are 16 residues in the CDR3. V shed 0 bases and J shed 7 bases, with 16 bases lying between them. CDR1 and CDR2 from the germline V gene are SGDLS and YYNGEE. CDR3 coding DNA: TGTGCCAGCAGCGTAGACCCAACGTTAAAAGTTGAAAAACTGTTTTTT. It translates to CASSVDPTLKVEKLFF.